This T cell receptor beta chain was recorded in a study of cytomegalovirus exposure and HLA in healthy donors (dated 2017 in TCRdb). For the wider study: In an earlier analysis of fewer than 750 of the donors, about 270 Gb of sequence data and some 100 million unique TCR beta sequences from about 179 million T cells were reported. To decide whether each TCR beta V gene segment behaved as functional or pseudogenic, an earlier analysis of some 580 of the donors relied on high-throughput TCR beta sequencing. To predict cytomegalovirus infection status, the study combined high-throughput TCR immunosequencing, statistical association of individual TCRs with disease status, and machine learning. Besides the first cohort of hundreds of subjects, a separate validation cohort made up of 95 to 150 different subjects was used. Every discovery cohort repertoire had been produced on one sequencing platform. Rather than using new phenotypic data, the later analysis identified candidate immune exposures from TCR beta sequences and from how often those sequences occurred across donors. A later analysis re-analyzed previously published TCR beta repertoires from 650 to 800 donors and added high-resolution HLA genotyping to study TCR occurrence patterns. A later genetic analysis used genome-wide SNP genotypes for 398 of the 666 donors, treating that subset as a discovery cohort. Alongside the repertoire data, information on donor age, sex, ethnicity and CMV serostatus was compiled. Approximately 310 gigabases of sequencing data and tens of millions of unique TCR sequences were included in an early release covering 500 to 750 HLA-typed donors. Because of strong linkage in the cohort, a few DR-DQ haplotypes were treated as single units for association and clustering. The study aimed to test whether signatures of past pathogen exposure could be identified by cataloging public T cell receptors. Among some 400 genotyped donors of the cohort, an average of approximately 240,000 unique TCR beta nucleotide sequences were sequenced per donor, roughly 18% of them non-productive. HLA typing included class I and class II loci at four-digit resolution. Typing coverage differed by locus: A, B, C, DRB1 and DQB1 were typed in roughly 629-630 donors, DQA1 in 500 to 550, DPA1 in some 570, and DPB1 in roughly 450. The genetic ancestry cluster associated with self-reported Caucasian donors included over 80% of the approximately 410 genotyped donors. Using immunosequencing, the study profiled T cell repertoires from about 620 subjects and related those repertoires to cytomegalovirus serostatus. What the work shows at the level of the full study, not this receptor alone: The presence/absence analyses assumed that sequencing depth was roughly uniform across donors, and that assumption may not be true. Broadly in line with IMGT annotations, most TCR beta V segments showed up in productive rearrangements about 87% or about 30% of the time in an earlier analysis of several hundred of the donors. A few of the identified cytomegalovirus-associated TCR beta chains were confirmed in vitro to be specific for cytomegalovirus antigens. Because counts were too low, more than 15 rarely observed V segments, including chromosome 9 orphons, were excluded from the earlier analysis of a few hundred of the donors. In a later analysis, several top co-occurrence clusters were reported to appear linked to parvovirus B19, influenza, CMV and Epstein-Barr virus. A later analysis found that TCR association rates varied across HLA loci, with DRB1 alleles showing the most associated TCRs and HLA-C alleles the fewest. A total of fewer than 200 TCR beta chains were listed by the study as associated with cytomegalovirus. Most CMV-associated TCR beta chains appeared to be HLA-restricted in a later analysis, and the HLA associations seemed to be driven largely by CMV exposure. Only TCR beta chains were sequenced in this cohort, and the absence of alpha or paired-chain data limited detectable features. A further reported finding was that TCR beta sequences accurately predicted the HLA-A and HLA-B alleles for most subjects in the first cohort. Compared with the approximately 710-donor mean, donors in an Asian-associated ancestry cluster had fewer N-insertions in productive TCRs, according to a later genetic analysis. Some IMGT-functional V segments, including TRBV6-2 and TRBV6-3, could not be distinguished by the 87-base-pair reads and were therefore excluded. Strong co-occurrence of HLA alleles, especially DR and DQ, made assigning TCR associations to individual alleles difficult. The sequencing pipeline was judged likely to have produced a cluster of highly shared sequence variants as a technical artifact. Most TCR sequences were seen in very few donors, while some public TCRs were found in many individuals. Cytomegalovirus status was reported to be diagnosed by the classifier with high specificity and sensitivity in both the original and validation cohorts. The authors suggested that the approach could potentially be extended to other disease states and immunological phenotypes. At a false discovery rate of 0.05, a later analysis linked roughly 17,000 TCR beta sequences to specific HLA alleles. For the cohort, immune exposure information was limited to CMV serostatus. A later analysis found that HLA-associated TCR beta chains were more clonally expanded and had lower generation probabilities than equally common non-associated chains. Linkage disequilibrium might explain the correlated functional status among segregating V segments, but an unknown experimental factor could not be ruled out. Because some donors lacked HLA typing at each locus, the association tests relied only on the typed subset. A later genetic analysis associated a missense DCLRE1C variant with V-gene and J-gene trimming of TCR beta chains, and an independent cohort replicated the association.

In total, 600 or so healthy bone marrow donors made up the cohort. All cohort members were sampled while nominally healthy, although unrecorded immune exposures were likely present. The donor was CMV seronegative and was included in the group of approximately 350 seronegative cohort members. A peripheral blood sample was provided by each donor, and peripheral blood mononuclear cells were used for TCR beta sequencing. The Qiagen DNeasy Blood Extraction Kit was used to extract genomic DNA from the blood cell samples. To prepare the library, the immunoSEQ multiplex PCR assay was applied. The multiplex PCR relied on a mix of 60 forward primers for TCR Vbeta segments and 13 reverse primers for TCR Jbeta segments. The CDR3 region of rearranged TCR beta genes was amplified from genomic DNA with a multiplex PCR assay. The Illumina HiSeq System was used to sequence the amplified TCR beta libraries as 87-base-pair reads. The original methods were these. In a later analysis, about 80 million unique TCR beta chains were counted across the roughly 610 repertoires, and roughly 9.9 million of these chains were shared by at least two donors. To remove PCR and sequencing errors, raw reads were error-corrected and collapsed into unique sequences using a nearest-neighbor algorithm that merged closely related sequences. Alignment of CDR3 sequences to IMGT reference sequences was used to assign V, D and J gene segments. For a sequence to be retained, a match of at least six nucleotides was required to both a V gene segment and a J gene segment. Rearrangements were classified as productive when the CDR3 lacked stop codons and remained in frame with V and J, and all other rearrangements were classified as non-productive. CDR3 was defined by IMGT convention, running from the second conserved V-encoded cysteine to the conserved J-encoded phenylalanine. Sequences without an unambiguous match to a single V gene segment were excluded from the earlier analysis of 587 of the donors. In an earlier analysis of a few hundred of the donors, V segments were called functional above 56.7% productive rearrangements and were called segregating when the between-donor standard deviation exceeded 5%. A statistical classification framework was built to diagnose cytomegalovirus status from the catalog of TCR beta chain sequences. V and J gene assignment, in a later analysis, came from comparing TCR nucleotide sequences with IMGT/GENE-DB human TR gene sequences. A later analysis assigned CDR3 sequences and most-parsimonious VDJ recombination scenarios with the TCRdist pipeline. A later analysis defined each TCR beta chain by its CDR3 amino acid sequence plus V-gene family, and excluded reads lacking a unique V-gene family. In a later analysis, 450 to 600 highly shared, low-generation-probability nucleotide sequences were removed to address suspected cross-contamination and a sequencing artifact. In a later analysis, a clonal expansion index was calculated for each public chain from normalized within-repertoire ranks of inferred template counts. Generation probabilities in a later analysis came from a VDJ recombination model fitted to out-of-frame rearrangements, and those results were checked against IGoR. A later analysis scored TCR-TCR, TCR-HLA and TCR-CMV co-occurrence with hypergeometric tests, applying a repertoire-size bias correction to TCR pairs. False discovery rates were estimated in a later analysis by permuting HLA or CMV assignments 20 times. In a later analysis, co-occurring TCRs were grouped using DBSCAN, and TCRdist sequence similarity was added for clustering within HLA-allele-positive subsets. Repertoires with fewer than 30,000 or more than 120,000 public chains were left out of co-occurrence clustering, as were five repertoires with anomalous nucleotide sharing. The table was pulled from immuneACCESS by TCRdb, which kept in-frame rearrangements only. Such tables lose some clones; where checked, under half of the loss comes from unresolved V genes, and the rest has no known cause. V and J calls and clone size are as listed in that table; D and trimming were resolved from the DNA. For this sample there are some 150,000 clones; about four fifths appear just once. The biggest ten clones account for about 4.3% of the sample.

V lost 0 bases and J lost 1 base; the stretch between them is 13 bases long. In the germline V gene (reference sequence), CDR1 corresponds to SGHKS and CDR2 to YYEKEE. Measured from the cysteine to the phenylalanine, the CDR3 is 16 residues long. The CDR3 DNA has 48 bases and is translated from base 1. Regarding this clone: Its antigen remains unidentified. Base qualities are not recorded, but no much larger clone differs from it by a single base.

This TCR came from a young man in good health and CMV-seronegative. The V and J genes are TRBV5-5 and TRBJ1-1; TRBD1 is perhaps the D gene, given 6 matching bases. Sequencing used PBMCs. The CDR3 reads CASSLVTGRGNTEAFF. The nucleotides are TGTGCCAGCAGCTTGGTTACAGGGAGGGGGAACACTGAAGCTTTCTTT.